The clone carrying this T cell receptor beta chain is a singleton in its sample. What it recognizes is unknown. The CDR3 is made up of 16 amino acids. Germline assignment: CDR1 SGHTS and CDR2 YDEGEE. Trimming cost V 2 bases and J 7 bases; bases outside gene matches: 6. Sequencing used immunoSEQ multiplex PCR; TCRdb keeps in-frame clones, though not all of them. Of fewer than 90,000 clones detected, 92% appear once; the ten largest clones hold 2.5% to 3.5%. The sample belongs to a study of OX40 agonist ivuxolimab in advanced cancers. At the level of the study: Those enrolled were less than 85% male, with a mean age of around 57 years and ages from 23 to 79. Study observations and caveats: Researchers did not establish what antigens the expanded peripheral T cells target.

This TCR derives from an adult with an advanced solid tumor such as melanoma, head and neck, liver or kidney cancer. J is TRBJ1-4 and V is TRBV5-8; 12 bases line up with TRBD1. The sample consisted of CD4+ or CD8+ T cells sorted from blood, taken in a trial of the OX40 agonist ivuxolimab. CDR3 nucleotides: TGTGCCAGCAGCTTAAGGGGGACAGGGGGCCCTGAAAAACTGTTTTTT. Its protein product is CASSLRGTGGPEKLFF.